Here is one T cell receptor (beta chain) with its context. This specimen comes from a study of long-term antiretroviral therapy in people with HIV. The CDR3 runs 14 residues. The germline gives CDR1 SGHRS, CDR2 YFSETQ. The ends were cut back, 4 bases at V and 4 bases at J, with 12 bases in the middle. Sequencing used immunoSEQ v3.0 at survey level. Measured with immunoSEQ multiplex PCR; TCRdb has only the in-frame clones, and not every one. In the table there are about 7,800 clones, about three quarters of which are singletons. The chain employs TRBV5-1 and TRBJ1-3; D unclear. This receptor was taken from a man aged 40-49 years with HIV. The starting material was unsorted PBMCs, obtained 0.6 years before starting antiretroviral therapy. The CDR3 DNA sequence: TGCGCCAGCAGCCTAACCTCATCGGGAAACACCATATATTTT. Its protein is CASSLTSSGNTIYF.